The present T cell receptor (beta chain) was sequenced within a study of glioma-infiltrating T cells. Amplification of TCR alpha and beta CDR3 regions from RNA used iRepertoire nested multiplex PCR. Tissue mRNA or PBMC total RNA, about 85-400 ng, went into one-step reverse transcription and amplification. One entry per CDR3 protein, called by TCRdb with MiXCR from the multiplex PCR reads. In the table there are approximately 110,000 distinct CDR3 sequences, more than 20% of which are singletons. Comment on this clonotype: One end of the junction is discordant with germline, which a read error may explain.

The sequencing input was glioma tissue, nonneoplastic brain tissue, or PBMCs (not recorded which). This clonotype was sampled from a human donor with low-grade glioma or glioblastoma, undergoing nonglioma brain surgery, or in good health (not recorded which).

In DNA, the CDR3 is TGTGCCAACAGCCGAGCCCTCGCGAACACTGAAGCTTTCTTT. It codes for CANSRALANTEAFF. The rearrangement joins TRBV15 to TRBJ1-1; D is unresolved. The CDR3 totals 14 residues. Germline V gene sequence: CDR1 LNHNV, CDR2 YYDKDF (reference sequence).